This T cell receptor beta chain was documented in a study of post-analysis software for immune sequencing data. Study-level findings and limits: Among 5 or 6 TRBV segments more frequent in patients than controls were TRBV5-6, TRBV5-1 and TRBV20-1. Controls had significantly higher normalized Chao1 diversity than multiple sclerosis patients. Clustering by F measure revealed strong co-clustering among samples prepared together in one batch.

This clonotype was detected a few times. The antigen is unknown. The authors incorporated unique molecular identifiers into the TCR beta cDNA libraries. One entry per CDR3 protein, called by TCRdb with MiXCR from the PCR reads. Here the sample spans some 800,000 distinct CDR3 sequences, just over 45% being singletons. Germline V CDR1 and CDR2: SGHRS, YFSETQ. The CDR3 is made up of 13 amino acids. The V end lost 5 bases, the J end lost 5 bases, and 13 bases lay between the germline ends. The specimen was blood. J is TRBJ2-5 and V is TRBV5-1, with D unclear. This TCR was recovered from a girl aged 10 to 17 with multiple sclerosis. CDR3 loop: CASSSRRMETQYF. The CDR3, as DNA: TGCGCCAGCAGTTCAAGACGGATGGAGACCCAGTACTTC.